These 11 T cell receptor beta chains were all obtained from the same sample, sequenced in a study of blood T cell repertoires in COVID-19. The method was immunoSEQ multiplex PCR; TCRdb's version includes in-frame clones alone and lacks a portion of them. The profile shows tens of thousands of clones, 75% to 85% of them singletons. The sequencing input was peripheral blood. These receptors were collected from a human donor in a cohort sampled during active COVID-19.

This chain connects TRBV7-9 to TRBJ2-1; a possible D gene is TRBD1 (6 bases). The CDR3 consists of 16 residues. Germline V CDR1 and CDR2: SEHNR, FQNEAQ (reference sequence). The V and J ends lost 3 bases and 7 bases respectively, with 19 bases between them. The CDR3 DNA is TGTGCCAGCAGCTTCTCTGTACGCAGGGGTGAGAATGAGCAGTTCTTC. Its protein product is CASSFSVRRGENEQFF.

The chain joins TRBV11-2 to TRBJ1-4; TRBD1 aligns across 7 bases. The CDR3 covers 16 residues. V dropped 4 bases and J dropped 3; count of bases not matched to a gene: 8. Germline V gene sequence: CDR1 SGHAT, CDR2 FQNNGV. CDR3 amino acids: CASSSEGASPNEKLFF. DNA for the CDR3: TGTGCCAGCAGCTCCGAGGGGGCATCCCCTAATGAAAAACTGTTTTTT.

This chain connects TRBV5-1 to TRBJ1-1; maybe TRBD1 (5 bases). The CDR3 is 15 amino acids. V was pared by 1 base and J by 1 base, with 11 bases between. Germline CDR1 reads SGHRS; CDR2 reads YFSETQ. The CDR3 coding sequence is TGCGCCAGCAGCTTGAGGGGCCAGGGGAACACTGAAGCTTTCTTT. It translates to CASSLRGQGNTEAFF.

V and J are TRBV6-5 and TRBJ1-4; D is unclear. Trimming removed 2 bases at V and 4 bases at J, with 5 bases between. Germline-derived CDR1 and CDR2 are MNHEY and SVGAGI. CDR3 size: 13 residues. This chain's CDR3 is CASSYQVNEKLFF. In DNA form, the CDR3 reads TGTGCCAGCAGTTACCAGGTTAATGAAAAACTGTTTTTT.

The gene calls are TRBV14 and TRBJ1-2; D unclear. CDR3 length: 12 residues. V dropped 1 base and J dropped 7 bases, with 7 bases sitting between them. Looked up from germline, CDR1 is SGHDN and CDR2 is FVKESK. This CDR3 is CASSQGRGGYTF. CDR3 in DNA: TGTGCCAGCAGCCAAGGGCGGGGTGGCTACACCTTC.

The chain carries TRBV6-5 and TRBJ1-5; D possibly corresponds to TRBD1 (6 bases). V shed 10 bases and J shed 7 bases, with 17 bases lying between them. Germline V gene lookup returns CDR1 MNHEY and CDR2 SVGAGI. The CDR3 length is 13 residues. CDR3 in amino acids: CATLQRQGQPQHF. CDR3 bases: TGTGCCACCTTACAGAGGCAGGGGCAGCCCCAGCATTTT.

The rearrangement uses TRBV19 and TRBJ1-2, with TRBD1 matching 7 bases. V trimming: 5 bases; J trimming: 1 base; junction bases outside the gene matches: 10. The CDR3 has 16 residues. The germline V gene has CDR1 LNHDA and CDR2 SQIVND (reference sequence). This CDR3 is CASSPSTGNFNYGYTF. CDR3 sequence (DNA): TGTGCCAGTAGTCCTTCGACAGGGAACTTTAACTATGGCTACACCTTC.

This rearrangement joins TRBV6-2 or TRBV6-3 to TRBJ2-2; TRBD1 agrees at 10 bases. J lost 6 bases, V lost 2 bases, and 6 bases had no gene match. The CDR3 runs to 16 residues. Germline assignment: CDR1 MNHEY and CDR2 SVGEGT. As DNA, the CDR3 is TGTGCCAGCAGTTACCGGGACAGGGGAGGTTCCGGGGAGCTGTTTTTT. Translation gives CASSYRDRGGSGELFF.

This chain joins TRBV6-2 or TRBV6-3 and TRBJ1-2; D not resolved. Germline assignment: CDR1 MNHEY and CDR2 SVGEGT. The CDR3 has 14 residues. Trimming took 2 bases from V and 6 from J, leaving 13 bases between them. The CDR3 here is CASSYPKRSDGYTF. The CDR3 region has the DNA TGTGCCAGCAGTTACCCGAAGAGGTCGGATGGCTACACCTTC.

This CDR3 is CASDSPGLAGGEQYF. CDR3 in DNA: TGTGCCTCCGACTCCCCGGGACTAGCGGGGGGCGAGCAGTACTTC. This sequence joins TRBV30 and TRBJ2-7, with 15 bases matching TRBD2. Germline-derived CDR1 and CDR2 are GTSNPN and SVGIG (reference sequence). There are 15 residues in the CDR3. The V segment lost 7 bases and the J segment 6 bases; nucleotides outside the gene matches: 10.

The chain links TRBV30 to TRBJ1-5; no clear D. Germline CDR1 is GTSNPN and CDR2 is SVGIG (reference sequence). The CDR3 is made up of 12 amino acids. V was pared by 0 bases and J by 5 bases, with 5 bases between. The CDR3 region is CAWSVGDQPQHF. As DNA, the CDR3 is TGTGCCTGGAGTGTCGGGGATCAGCCCCAGCATTTT.